Detailed here is one TCR beta chain. The data originate from a study of Graves' ophthalmopathy and Graves' hyperthyroidism. Study background: Stable hyperthyroidism was defined by absence of ophthalmopathy within 18 months of follow-up.

CDR3 length: 16 amino acids. Germline assignment: CDR1 SGHRS and CDR2 YFSETQ. The V gene lost 0 bases and the J gene lost 2 bases, with 14 bases spanning the gap. The TCR beta CDR3 regions underwent amplification from RNA transcripts. First-round RT-PCR used HTBI primers; second-round multiplex PCR followed. TCRdb analysed the multiplex PCR reads with MiXCR anew, one entry per CDR3 protein. The profile shows about 1.2 million distinct CDR3 sequences, roughly two fifths of them singletons. The chain carries TRBV5-1 and TRBJ1-2; no clear D. Sequencing used peripheral blood or thyroid tissue (not recorded which). The receptor's source is an adult man with Graves' hyperthyroidism. The CDR3 reads CASSLAGGSGNYGYTF. The CDR3 DNA reads as TGCGCCAGCAGCTTGGCCGGCGGCAGTGGGAACTATGGCTACACCTTC.